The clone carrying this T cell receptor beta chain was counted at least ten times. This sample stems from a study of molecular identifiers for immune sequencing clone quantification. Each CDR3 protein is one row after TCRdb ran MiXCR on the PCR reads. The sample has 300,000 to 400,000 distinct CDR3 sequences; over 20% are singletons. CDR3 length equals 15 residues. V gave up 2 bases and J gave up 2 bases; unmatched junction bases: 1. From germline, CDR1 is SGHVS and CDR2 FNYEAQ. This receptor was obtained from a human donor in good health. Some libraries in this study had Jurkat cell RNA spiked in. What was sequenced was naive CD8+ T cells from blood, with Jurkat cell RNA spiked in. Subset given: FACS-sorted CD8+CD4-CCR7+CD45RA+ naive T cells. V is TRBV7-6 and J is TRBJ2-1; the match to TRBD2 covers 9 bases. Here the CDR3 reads CASSLSSGTYNEQFF. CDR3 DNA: TGTGCCAGCAGCTTATCTAGCGGGACCTACAATGAGCAGTTCTTC.